Listed below are T cell receptor beta chains from one sample, sequenced in a study of T cells after yellow fever vaccination. TCRdb independently ran MiXCR on the 5' RACE reads; one entry per CDR3 protein. This sample carries approximately 300,000 distinct CDR3 sequences, under 15% of them seen once, and the ten largest clones take 0.45% to 0.65%. Here the sequenced sample was CD4+ T cells sorted from PBMCs, taken 45 days after the yellow fever booster vaccination. Receptor source: a man younger than 40 who received the YFV17D yellow fever vaccine. The CDR3 runs from the conserved cysteine through the conserved F or W. A D gene is named only where the DNA matches it firmly. Where a row states a size, it is once, few, many or the class of an expanded clone; other rows omit it.

j_call d_call v_call clone_size cdr3_nt cdr3_aa
TRBJ2-1 TRBD2 TRBV6-5 few TGTGCCAGCAGTTTGCGTTTAAGGCGGGAGGGGAATGAGCAGTTCTTC CASSLRLRREGNEQFF
TRBJ1-1 NA TRBV3-1 few TGTGCCAGCAGCCGGACAGCCAGAGAAGCTTTCTTT CASSRTAREAFF
TRBJ1-2 NA TRBV5-1 NA TGCGCCAGCAGCTCCGGGGACTATGGCTACACCTTC CASSSGDYGYTF
TRBJ2-5 TRBD1 TRBV5-5 once TGTGCCAGCAGGTTCGGGGGACAGGGAGGGGAGACCCAGTACTTC CASRFGGQGGETQYF
TRBJ1-2 NA TRBV20-1 few TGCAGTGCTAGAAATGGTGGCTACACCTTC CSARNGGYTF
TRBJ2-1 TRBD2 TRBV27 few TGTGCCAGCCCGACCCTCCAGCGGGAAAACCACAATGAGCAGTTCTTC CASPTLQRENHNEQFF
TRBJ2-7 TRBD2 TRBV4-2 few TGTGCCAGCAGACCAACTAGCGGGAGCTTCTATGTCTCCTACGAGCAGTACTTC CASRPTSGSFYVSYEQYF
TRBJ2-1 TRBD2 TRBV6-2/TRBV6-3 NA TGTGCCAGCACCTCGGGGACTAGCGGGGCCTGGGGCTCCTACAATGAGCAGTTCTTC CASTSGTSGAWGSYNEQFF
TRBJ1-2 NA TRBV5-5 many TGTGCCAGCAGCTTCGGGGTAAACTATGGCTACACCTTC CASSFGVNYGYTF
TRBJ2-1 NA TRBV7-2 few TGTGCCAGCAGCTTCCTACTAGTGGCCCTTCAAAATGAGCAGTTCTTC CASSFLLVALQNEQFF
TRBJ2-6 TRBD1 TRBV20-1 NA TGCTGTGCTAGACCGGGACAGGGTCTCTCTGGGGCCAACGTCCTGACTTTC CCARPGQGLSGANVLTF
TRBJ2-1 TRBD2 TRBV5-4 NA TGTGCCCTCGGGAGGGAGGGCAGTTACAATGAGCAGTTCTTC CALGREGSYNEQFF
TRBJ2-1 NA TRBV29-1 few TGCAGCGTGAAGGGGGGCTTATTATACAATGAGCAGTTCTTC CSVKGGLLYNEQFF
TRBJ1-2 NA TRBV6-5 few TGTGCCAGCAGTTACTTACGGGGCGTGGGTTATGGCTACACCTTC CASSYLRGVGYGYTF
TRBJ2-7 NA TRBV7-8 few TGTGCCAGCAGCTCCCGGGCCCGTTCCTACGAGCAGTACTTC CASSSRARSYEQYF
TRBJ1-2 NA TRBV7-2 few TGTGCCAGCAGCAGCCGGCAGGGTATAAATGGCTACACCTTC CASSSRQGINGYTF
TRBJ1-5 NA TRBV5-1 few TGCGCCAGCAGCTTGGGAGGGGAGGGTCAGCCCCAGCATTTT CASSLGGEGQPQHF
TRBJ2-2 NA TRBV7-2 few TGTGCCAGCAGCTTAGGGTCCGGCGGGGAGCTGTTTTTT CASSLGSGGELFF
TRBJ2-2 NA TRBV30 few TGTGCCTGGACCCGGGGGCGGGGAACCGGGGAGCTGTTTTTT CAWTRGRGTGELFF
TRBJ2-5 TRBD1 TRBV5-1 NA TGCGCCAGCAGCCAAGGGGGCGTTCCTTACCAAGAGACCCAGTACTTC CASSQGGVPYQETQYF